A selection of T cell receptor beta chains follows, all from one sample in a study of T cell responses to AZD1222 COVID-19 vaccine. The data were produced by immunoSEQ multiplex PCR, yet TCRdb's version contains in-frame clones alone and is incomplete. The sample has around 150,000 clones, under 95% seen once. The sample was peripheral blood, taken on day 0 of AZD1222 vaccination. Every receptor here comes from an adult in good health. CDR3s include the opening cysteine and the closing phenylalanine or tryptophan. The D gene is left open where the match is weak. Expanded clones are given a class, and other clones once, few, many or no size at all.

cdr3_nt | cdr3_aa | j_call | clone_size | d_call | v_call
TGTGCCAGTAGTATCCTAGCGGGTCCGGGGGCCTACAATGAGCAGTTCTTC | CASSILAGPGAYNEQFF | TRBJ2-1 | . | TRBD2 | TRBV19
TGTGCCAGCAGCTTAGCTGGCCCGACTAGCGGGACGAACGGCTACAATGAGCAGTTCTTC | CASSLAGPTSGTNGYNEQFF | TRBJ2-1 | . | TRBD2 | TRBV7-2
TGTGCCAGCAGGATCGAGGTTAATGAAAAACTGTTTTTT | CASRIEVNEKLFF | TRBJ1-4 | . | . | TRBV2
TGTGCCAGCAGCTATTTAGCGGGAGACTACGAGCAGTACTTC | CASSYLAGDYEQYF | TRBJ2-7 | . | TRBD2 | TRBV5-7
TGTGCCAGCAGCCGTGGGGCAGGGGATGAAAAACTGTTTTTT | CASSRGAGDEKLFF | TRBJ1-4 | once | . | TRBV7-6
TGTGCCAGCAGCACGGGACAGTACGAGCAGTACTTC | CASSTGQYEQYF | TRBJ2-7 | . | TRBD1 | TRBV5-6
TGTGCCAGCAGGACAAGCGGGAGCTCCTACAATGAGCAGTTCTTC | CASRTSGSSYNEQFF | TRBJ2-1 | . | TRBD2 | TRBV6-5
TGTGCCAGCAGCGAAGTAGGGACAGTGGCAGATACGCAGTATTTT | CASSEVGTVADTQYF | TRBJ2-3 | . | TRBD1 | TRBV2
TGTGCCAGCAGCCAAGAGTCACGAGGGGGTTACGAGCAGTACTTC | CASSQESRGGYEQYF | TRBJ2-7 | . | . | TRBV4-2
TGTGCCAGCAGCTCGGACAGTTCTAACTATGGCTACACCTTC | CASSSDSSNYGYTF | TRBJ1-2 | . | . | TRBV7-2
TGTGCCAGCAGCCATGGGGGCTTTGGTGGAAACACCATATATTTT | CASSHGGFGGNTIYF | TRBJ1-3 | . | . | TRBV3-1/TRBV3-2
TGTGCCAGCAAAAAGGTGGAGACTATCGGAGATACGCAGTATTTT | CASKKVETIGDTQYF | TRBJ2-3 | . | . | TRBV2
TGTGCCAGCAGCCAAGGGCGGGGGCGCGAGCAGTACTTC | CASSQGRGREQYF | TRBJ2-7 | . | . | TRBV3-1/TRBV3-2
TGCAGTGCTGCGAGCTCCTACGAGCAGTACTTC | CSAASSYEQYF | TRBJ2-7 | . | . | TRBV20-1
TGTGCCTGGAGCAATAACTATGGCTACACCTTC | CAWSNNYGYTF | TRBJ1-2 | . | . | TRBV30
TGCGCCAGCAGCCAAGATGTCCCCCCTTCACCCCTCCACTTT | CASSQDVPPSPLHF | TRBJ1-6 | . | . | TRBV4-3
TGTGCCAGCAGTTCTTGGACAGAGGACGGTTCACCCCTCCACTTT | CASSSWTEDGSPLHF | TRBJ1-6 | . | . | TRBV28
TGCGCCAGCAGCCTGGGGCTGACAGATCCTGGAAACACCATATATTTT | CASSLGLTDPGNTIYF | TRBJ1-3 | . | . | TRBV4-1
TGCAGTGCTCTCAGGGGCTACGAGCAGTACTTC | CSALRGYEQYF | TRBJ2-7 | . | . | TRBV20-1
TGTGCCAGCAGGGGACAGGGGATATCTCATGCTAACTATGGCTACACCTTC | CASRGQGISHANYGYTF | TRBJ1-2 | . | TRBD1 | TRBV28
TGTGCCAGCAGCCGCGGACAGGGTTACGAGCAGTACTTC | CASSRGQGYEQYF | TRBJ2-7 | few | TRBD1 | TRBV12-3/TRBV12-4
TGTGCCAGCAGCCACCGGACTAGCGGATTTTACGAGCAGTACTTC | CASSHRTSGFYEQYF | TRBJ2-7 | . | TRBD2 | TRBV5-6
TGTGCCAGCAGCTCCACTCTTGGGGGCCTGGTGGACGGAGCCTCTTACGAGCAGTACTTC | CASSSTLGGLVDGASYEQYF | TRBJ2-7 | . | . | TRBV5-5
TGTGCCAGCAGCTTACTGAAGTGGGACACCAGGTCCTACGAGCAGTACTTC | CASSLLKWDTRSYEQYF | TRBJ2-7 | . | . | TRBV9
TGTGCCAGCAGTAGGGACCGGACCACAGAGACCCAGTACTTC | CASSRDRTTETQYF | TRBJ2-5 | . | . | TRBV6-5
TGTGCCAGCAGCTTAGGGGGATCCTCGAACACTGAAGCTTTCTTT | CASSLGGSSNTEAFF | TRBJ1-1 | . | . | TRBV11-1
TGTGCCAGCTCAGTTAGGCGTACTGGGGCCAACGTCCTGACTTTC | CASSVRRTGANVLTF | TRBJ2-6 | . | . | TRBV6-5
TGTGCCAGCAGTCCTCCAGGGGATCACTATGGCTACACCTTC | CASSPPGDHYGYTF | TRBJ1-2 | few | . | TRBV13
TGCGCCAGCAGCTTACTAGCGGGAGGGACCGGGGAGCTGTTTTTT | CASSLLAGGTGELFF | TRBJ2-2 | . | TRBD2 | TRBV5-1
TGTGCCAGCAGGGCAGGGATGACCGGGGAGCTGTTTTTT | CASRAGMTGELFF | TRBJ2-2 | . | . | TRBV6-5
TGTGCCAGCAGCTTCTTTCAATACAATGAGCAGTTCTTC | CASSFFQYNEQFF | TRBJ2-1 | . | . | TRBV7-6
TGCAGCGTTGAAACGTCCTACGAGCAGTACTTC | CSVETSYEQYF | TRBJ2-7 | . | . | TRBV29-1
TGTGCCAGCAGCTTGGTGGCAGGCGGCGGAAAACTGTTTTTT | CASSLVAGGGKLFF | TRBJ1-4 | . | . | TRBV5-6
TGTGCCAGCAGCCGAAGGGCCGGGGAGCTGTTTTTT | CASSRRAGELFF | TRBJ2-2 | . | . | TRBV5-6
TGTGCCAGCAGCTTAGAGGACAGGGGGCGTAACTATGGCTACACCTTC | CASSLEDRGRNYGYTF | TRBJ1-2 | . | TRBD1 | TRBV7-6
TGTGCCAGCAGCTCATATAAGGGGGCGGGCACTGAAGCTTTCTTT | CASSSYKGAGTEAFF | TRBJ1-1 | . | TRBD1 | TRBV7-8
TGTGCCAGCAGTCTCCGACAGGCATACAATGAGCAGTTCTTC | CASSLRQAYNEQFF | TRBJ2-1 | once | . | TRBV6-5
TGTGCCAGTAGTTACCTAGCGGGACGAGGACACAATGAGCAGTTCTTC | CASSYLAGRGHNEQFF | TRBJ2-1 | . | TRBD2 | TRBV19
TGTGCCAGCAGTTCAACAGGGTATGGCTACACCTTC | CASSSTGYGYTF | TRBJ1-2 | . | . | TRBV6-5
TGTGCCAGTAGTAATCCCGGGACAGGTCCCCGAACCGGGGAGCTGTTTTTT | CASSNPGTGPRTGELFF | TRBJ2-2 | . | TRBD1 | TRBV19
TGTGCCAGCACCACCCCCAAGTCGGGACAGGGTTGGCGGAGCAATCAGCCCCAGCATTTT | CASTTPKSGQGWRSNQPQHF | TRBJ1-5 | . | TRBD1 | TRBV28
TGCGCCAGCAGCTTGTACGAGCAGTACTTC | CASSLYEQYF | TRBJ2-7 | . | . | TRBV5-1
TGTGCCAGCAGCTTAGATCAGGGGAACACTGAAGCTTTCTTT | CASSLDQGNTEAFF | TRBJ1-1 | . | . | TRBV7-2
TGTGCCACCAGTGATTTGTGGGACAGAAACCCGAACACTGAAGCTTTCTTT | CATSDLWDRNPNTEAFF | TRBJ1-1 | . | TRBD1 | TRBV24-1
TGTGCCAGCAGCTTAGAGGGGACCGGGGAGCTGTTTTTT | CASSLEGTGELFF | TRBJ2-2 | . | . | TRBV13
TGTGCCAGCAGTTTAACAGGATACAATGAGCAGTTCTTC | CASSLTGYNEQFF | TRBJ2-1 | . | . | TRBV12-3/TRBV12-4
TGCGCCAGCAGCTTGACTAGGGAAGGACGCGAGCAGTACTTC | CASSLTREGREQYF | TRBJ2-7 | . | . | TRBV5-1
TGTGCCAGCAGTTACTCGAGATTGGAGAGGGGGAATCAGCCCCAGCATTTT | CASSYSRLERGNQPQHF | TRBJ1-5 | . | . | TRBV6-2/TRBV6-3
TGTGCCAGCAGCAAAGATCCCAGGTCTAGGGATGAGCAGTTCTTC | CASSKDPRSRDEQFF | TRBJ2-1 | . | . | TRBV21-1
TGTGCCAGCAGTTTATCGGGGATAGTTAACTATGGCTACACCTTC | CASSLSGIVNYGYTF | TRBJ1-2 | . | . | TRBV28
TGTGCCAGCAATCGGGGACGCGAAAAACTGTTTTTT | CASNRGREKLFF | TRBJ1-4 | . | . | TRBV28